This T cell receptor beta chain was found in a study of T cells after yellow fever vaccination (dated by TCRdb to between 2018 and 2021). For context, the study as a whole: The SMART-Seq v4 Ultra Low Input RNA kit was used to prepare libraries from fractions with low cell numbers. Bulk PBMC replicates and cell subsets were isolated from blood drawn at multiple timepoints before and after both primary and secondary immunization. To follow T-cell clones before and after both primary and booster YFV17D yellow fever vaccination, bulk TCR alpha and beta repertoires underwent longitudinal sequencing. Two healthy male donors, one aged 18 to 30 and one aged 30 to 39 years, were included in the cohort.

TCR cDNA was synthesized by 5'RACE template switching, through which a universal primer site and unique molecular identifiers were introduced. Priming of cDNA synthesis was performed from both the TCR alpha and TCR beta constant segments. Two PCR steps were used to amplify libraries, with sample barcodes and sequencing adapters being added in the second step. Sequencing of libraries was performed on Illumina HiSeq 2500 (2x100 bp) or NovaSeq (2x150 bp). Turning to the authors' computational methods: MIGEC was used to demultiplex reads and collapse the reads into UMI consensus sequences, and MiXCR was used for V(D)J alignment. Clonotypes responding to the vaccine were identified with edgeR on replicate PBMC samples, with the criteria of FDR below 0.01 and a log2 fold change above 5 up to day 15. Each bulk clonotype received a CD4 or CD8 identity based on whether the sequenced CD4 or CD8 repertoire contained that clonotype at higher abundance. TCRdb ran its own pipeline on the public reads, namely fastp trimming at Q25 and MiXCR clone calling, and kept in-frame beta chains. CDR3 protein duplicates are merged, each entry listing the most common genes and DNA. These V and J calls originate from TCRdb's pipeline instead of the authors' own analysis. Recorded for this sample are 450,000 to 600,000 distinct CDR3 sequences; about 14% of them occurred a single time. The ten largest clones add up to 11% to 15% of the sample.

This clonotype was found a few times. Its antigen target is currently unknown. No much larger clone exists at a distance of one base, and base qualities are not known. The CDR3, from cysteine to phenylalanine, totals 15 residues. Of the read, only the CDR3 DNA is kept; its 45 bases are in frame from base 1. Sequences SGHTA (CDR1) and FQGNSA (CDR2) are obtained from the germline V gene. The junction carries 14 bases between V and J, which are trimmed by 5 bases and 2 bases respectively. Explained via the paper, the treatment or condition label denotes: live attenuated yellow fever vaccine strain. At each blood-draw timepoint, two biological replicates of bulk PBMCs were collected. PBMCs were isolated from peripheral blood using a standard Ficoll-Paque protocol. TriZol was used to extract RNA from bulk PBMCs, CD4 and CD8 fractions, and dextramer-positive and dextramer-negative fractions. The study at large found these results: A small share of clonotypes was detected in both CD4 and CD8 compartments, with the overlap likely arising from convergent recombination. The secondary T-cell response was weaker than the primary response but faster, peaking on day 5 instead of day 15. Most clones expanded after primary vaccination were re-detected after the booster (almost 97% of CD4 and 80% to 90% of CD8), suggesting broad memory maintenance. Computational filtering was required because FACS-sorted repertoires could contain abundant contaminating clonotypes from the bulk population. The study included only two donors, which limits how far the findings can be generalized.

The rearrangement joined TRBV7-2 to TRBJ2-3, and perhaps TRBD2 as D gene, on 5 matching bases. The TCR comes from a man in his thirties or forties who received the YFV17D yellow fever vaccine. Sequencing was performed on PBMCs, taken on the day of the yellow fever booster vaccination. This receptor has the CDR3 CASSLQEAYTDTQYF. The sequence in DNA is TGTGCCAGCAGCCTTCAGGAGGCCTACACAGATACGCAGTATTTT.